This TCR beta chain appears in the sequencing data of a study of response to subunit inactivated influenza vaccine. General study points: Each seasonal influenza vaccination recruits few new T cells, the authors suggested.

V lost 2 bases to trimming and J lost 9 bases; unmatched junction nucleotides: 10. The CDR3 has 17 amino acids. This clonotype showed up just a few times. Its antigen is not known. From the RT-PCR reads, TCRdb called clonotypes with MiXCR, one entry per CDR3 protein. The sample contains more than 550,000 distinct CDR3 sequences, 12% of which appear only once. Sample: PBMCs from blood, taken on the day of vaccination. The chain couples TRBV12-3 or TRBV12-4 to TRBJ2-1; 13 bases are a match to TRBD2. This TCR derives from a man aged 45-65 years who received an inactivated influenza vaccine. The CDR3 sequence: CASSLTRGLAGAPEQFF. DNA of the CDR3: TGTGCCAGCAGTTTAACCCGAGGACTAGCGGGAGCTCCTGAGCAGTTCTTC.